Detailed here is one T cell receptor beta chain. This entry is derived from a study of blood T cell repertoires in COVID-19. Study in general: Whether acute or convalescent, the COVID-19 samples came from the United States, Italy and Spain. Sources were T cells, B-cell-depleted T cells, or PBMCs; the material itself was cDNA or gDNA.

Per the original methods: Estimation of nucleated cell counts relied on the amplification of reference gene primers. Assay: immunoSEQ multiplex PCR; the TCRdb copy retains only in-frame clones and omits some. That table is the source of V, J and clone size, and D and trimming were worked out from the DNA. The sample records roughly 150,000 clones, 75% to 85% being singletons. The junction had 5 bases not matched to a gene; V was cut back by 1 base and J by 5 bases. The CDR3 is 16 residues long. The V gene's germline CDR1 is SGHTA and CDR2 FQGTGA. J is TRBJ2-5 and V is TRBV7-3; 12 bases match TRBD1. Sequencing used peripheral blood. This receptor was identified in a woman in her forties or fifties in a cohort sampled during active or convalescent COVID-19. The CDR3 here is CASSLRGQGAGETQYF. The CDR3 bases are TGTGCCAGCAGCTTAAGGGGACAGGGGGCCGGGGAGACCCAGTACTTC. The full variable domain, completed using reference TRBV7-3 and TRBJ2-5, is GAGVSQTPSNKVTEKGKYVELRCDPISGHTALYWYRQSLGQGPEFLIYFQGTGAADDSGLPNDRFFAVRPEGSVSTLKIQRTERGDSAVYLCASSLRGQGAGETQYFGPGTRLLVL.